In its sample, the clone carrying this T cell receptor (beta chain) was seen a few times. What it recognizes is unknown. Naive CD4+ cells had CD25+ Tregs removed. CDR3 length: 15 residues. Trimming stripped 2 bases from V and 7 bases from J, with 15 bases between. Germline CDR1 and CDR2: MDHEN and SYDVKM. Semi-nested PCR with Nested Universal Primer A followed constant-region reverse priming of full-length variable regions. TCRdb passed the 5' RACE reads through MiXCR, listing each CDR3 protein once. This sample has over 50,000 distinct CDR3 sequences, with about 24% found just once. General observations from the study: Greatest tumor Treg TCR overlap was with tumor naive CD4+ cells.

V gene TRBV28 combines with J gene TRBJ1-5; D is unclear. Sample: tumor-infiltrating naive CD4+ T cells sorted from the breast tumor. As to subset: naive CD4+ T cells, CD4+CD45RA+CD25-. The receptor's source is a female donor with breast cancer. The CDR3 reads CASSLGLLGWQPQHF. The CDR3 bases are TGTGCCAGCAGTTTAGGCCTACTGGGTTGGCAGCCCCAGCATTTT.